This T cell receptor beta chain was recovered during a study of regulatory T cells in long-lasting Graves disease. Study context: Persistent cases were those of Graves' disease that involved over 5 years of antithyroid drugs with positive TSH receptor antibodies. Study findings and constraints: The analysis examined peripheral blood only and excluded thyroid tissue. A limited number of samples was an acknowledged limitation.

Time point given: persistent/refractory GD, antithyroid drugs over 5 years with positive TRAb. RNA isolated from PBMCs was used to make the TCR library. Approximately 10 milliliters of peripheral blood went into EDTA tubes. Building the TCR beta libraries relied on iRepertoire HTBI primers, and CDR3 regions underwent Arm-PCR. TCRdb re-called the multiplex PCR reads through MiXCR, storing one row per CDR3 protein. The sample includes 350,000 to 450,000 distinct CDR3 sequences, 20% to 25% of them seen just once. In germline, CDR1 is KGHSH, CDR2 LQKENI. V lost 2 bases to trimming and J lost 4 bases, with 8 bases between them. CDR3 length: 14 amino acids. This clonotype appeared a few times. Its antigen is undetermined.

V gene TRBV18 combines with J gene TRBJ1-4, with unresolved D. This sample comprised peripheral blood mononuclear cells (PBMCs), obtained when the disease was refractory, from a patient treated with antithyroid drugs. This TCR was sampled from a woman aged 40 to 50 with Graves disease. The CDR3 loop reads CASSPSRRNEKLFF. The CDR3, as DNA: TGTGCCAGCTCACCATCCCGTCGTAATGAAAAACTGTTTTTT.